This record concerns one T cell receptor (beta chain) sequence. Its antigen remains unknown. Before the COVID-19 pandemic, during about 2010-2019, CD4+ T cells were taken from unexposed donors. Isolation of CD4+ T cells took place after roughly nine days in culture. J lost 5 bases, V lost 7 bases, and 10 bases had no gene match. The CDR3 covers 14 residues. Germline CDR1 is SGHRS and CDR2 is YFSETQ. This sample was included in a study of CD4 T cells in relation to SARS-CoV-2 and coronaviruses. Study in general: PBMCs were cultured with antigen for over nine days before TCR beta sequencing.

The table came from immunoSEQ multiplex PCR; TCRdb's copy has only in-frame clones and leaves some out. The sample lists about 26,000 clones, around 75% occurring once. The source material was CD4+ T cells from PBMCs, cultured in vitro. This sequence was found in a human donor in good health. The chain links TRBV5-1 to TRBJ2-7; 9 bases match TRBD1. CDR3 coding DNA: TGCGCCAGCGCCCAAACAGGGGGCGGGAACGAGCAGTACTTC. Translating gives CASAQTGGGNEQYF.